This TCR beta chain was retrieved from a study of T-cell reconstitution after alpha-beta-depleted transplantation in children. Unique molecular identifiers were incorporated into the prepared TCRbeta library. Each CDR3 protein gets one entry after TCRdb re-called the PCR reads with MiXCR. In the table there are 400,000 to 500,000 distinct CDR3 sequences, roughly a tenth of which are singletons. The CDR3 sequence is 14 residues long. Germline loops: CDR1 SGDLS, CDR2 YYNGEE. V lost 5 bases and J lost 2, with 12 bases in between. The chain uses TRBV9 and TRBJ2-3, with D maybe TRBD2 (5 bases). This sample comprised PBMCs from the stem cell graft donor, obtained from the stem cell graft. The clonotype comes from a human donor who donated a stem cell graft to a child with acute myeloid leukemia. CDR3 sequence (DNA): TGTGCCAGCAGTGAGCGGAGAAACACAGATACGCAGTATTTT. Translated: CASSERRNTDTQYF. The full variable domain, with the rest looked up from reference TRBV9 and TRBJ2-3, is DSGVTQTPKHLITATGQRVTLRCSPRSGDLSVYWYQQSLDQGLQFLIQYYNGEERAKGNILERFSAQQFPDLHSELNLSSLELGDSALYFCASSERRNTDTQYFGPGTRLTVL.